This T cell receptor beta chain came from a study of T cells in Graves' hyperthyroidism and ophthalmopathy. Between the trimmed V and J ends, which lost 5 bases and 4 bases, there was a span of 17 bases. The CDR3 runs to 15 residues. CDR1 MGHDK and CDR2 SYGVNS come from the germline V gene. Authors of the study amplified TCR beta CDR3 regions from RNA transcripts. A set of HTBI primers served as the primers for a first-round RT-PCR of the TCR CDR3. One entry per CDR3 protein results from TCRdb running MiXCR on the multiplex PCR reads. The sample records 600,000 or so distinct CDR3 sequences, 46% being singletons. Subjects aged 18 to 65 presented with newly diagnosed hyperthyroidism of less than 2 months' duration.

The chain recombines TRBV25-1 with TRBJ1-1; weak D call: TRBD1 (5 bases). The receptor was isolated from a woman aged 18-30 years with Graves' hyperthyroidism. Specimen: peripheral blood or thyroid tissue (not recorded which). CDR3 DNA sequence: TGTGCCAGCAGTTACTCGATCGGGGGTGGCACTGAAGCTTTCTTT. This codes for CASSYSIGGGTEAFF.